What follows is one TCR beta chain and its context. V gave up 0 bases and J gave up 4 bases, with 10 bases separating them. Germline V gene sequence: CDR1 SGHRS, CDR2 YFSETQ. This CDR3 spans 14 amino acids. This record belongs to a study of blood T cell repertoires in COVID-19. Clones were sequenced by immunoSEQ multiplex PCR, and TCRdb holds only the in-frame ones, with some missing. The repertoire holds hundreds of thousands of clones, with 90% as singletons. This chain connects TRBV5-1 to TRBJ1-1; D gene ambiguous. This receptor was identified in a man in his 60s who had recovered from COVID-19. The sequenced material came from PBMCs or T cells enriched from blood (not recorded which). The DNA for the CDR3 is TGCGCCAGCAGCTTGGCTTCGGAGGGCACTGAAGCTTTCTTT. It is translated as CASSLASEGTEAFF.